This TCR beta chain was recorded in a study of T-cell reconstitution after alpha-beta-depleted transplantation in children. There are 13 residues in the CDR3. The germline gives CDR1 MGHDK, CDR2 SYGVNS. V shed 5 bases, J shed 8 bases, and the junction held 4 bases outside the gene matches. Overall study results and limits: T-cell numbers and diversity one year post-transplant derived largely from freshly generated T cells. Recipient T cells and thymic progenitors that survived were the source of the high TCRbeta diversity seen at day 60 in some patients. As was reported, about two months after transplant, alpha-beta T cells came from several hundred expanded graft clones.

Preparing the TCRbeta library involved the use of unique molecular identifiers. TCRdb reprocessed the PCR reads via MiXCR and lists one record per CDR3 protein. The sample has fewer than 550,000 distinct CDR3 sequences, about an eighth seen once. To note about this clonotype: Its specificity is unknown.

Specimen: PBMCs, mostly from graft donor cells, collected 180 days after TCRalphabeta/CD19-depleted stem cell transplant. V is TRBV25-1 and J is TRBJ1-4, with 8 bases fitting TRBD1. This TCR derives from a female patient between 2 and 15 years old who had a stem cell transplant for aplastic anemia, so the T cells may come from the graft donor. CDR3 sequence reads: CASSRTGSEKLFF. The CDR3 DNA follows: TGTGCCAGCAGTCGGACAGGGAGCGAAAAACTGTTTTTT.